This T cell receptor beta chain was found in a study of T cells in Graves' hyperthyroidism and ophthalmopathy. The study, taken as a whole, reports: Within blood appeared most thyroid clonotypes that had expanded above 0.001.

TCR beta CDR3 region amplification was performed from RNA transcripts. Using the HTBI primer set, a first-round RT-PCR was run on the TCR CDR3. TCRdb independently ran MiXCR on the multiplex PCR reads; one entry per CDR3 protein. The table lists 35,000 or so distinct CDR3 sequences, about 50% of them singletons. This clonotype is medium-sized within its sample. The antigen is undetermined. Exclusion of patients followed from uncontrolled infection, other autoimmune disease, pregnancy or lactation. V lost 3 bases and J lost 7; bases outside the gene matches: 8. Germline values: CDR1 DFQATT, CDR2 SNEGSKA (reference sequence). This CDR3 has 13 residues.

This receptor was identified in a middle-aged man with Graves' ophthalmopathy. The genes are TRBV20-1 and TRBJ1-2; 7 bases agree with TRBD1. Material: blood. The CDR3 region has the DNA TGCAGTGCTAGTCTTAAGACAGGGCTTGGCTACACCTTC. Amino acid sequence: CSASLKTGLGYTF.